This entry lists 28 T cell receptor beta chains sequenced from one sample in a study of CD8+CD57+ T cells in acquired aplastic anemia (dated by TCRdb to the late 2010s). TCRdb lists the instrument as Illumina HiSeq 2000. Profiling of TCR beta VDJ combinations and CDR3 sequences used genomic DNA as the template. TCRdb itself trimmed the public reads at Q25 with fastp, ran MiXCR and retained productive beta chains. Identical CDR3 protein sequences are pooled into one entry, listed with their most common genes and DNA. For this sample the table gives a few hundred thousand distinct CDR3 sequences, of which around 68% were detected only once. Of the sample, 4% falls within the top ten clones. The specimen was sorted CD4+, CD8+, or CD8+CD57+ T cells (not recorded which) from PBMCs. Every receptor here comes from a human donor in good health, serving as a control.

The V gene is TRBV7-9, the J gene TRBJ2-7, with D unresolved. The CDR3 spans 15 residues. V was pared by 4 bases and J by 13 bases, with 26 bases between. The germline V gene has CDR1 SEHNR and CDR2 FQNEAQ (reference sequence). The CDR3 DNA reads as TGTGCCAGCAGCTACCCTGTCGGCACAGATACGCAGTATTACTTC. It encodes CASSYPVGTDTQYYF.

As regards this clonotype: The conserved closing phenylalanine or tryptophan is absent in this CDR3, likely reflecting a read error. Because the CDR3's place on the DNA is in doubt, the DNA is left out and the CDR3 is given as listed by TCRdb. The V and J genes are TRBV19 and TRBJ1-5; the D segment call TRBD1 is taken from the table without a DNA check. The CDR3 extends over 15 residues, inclusive of both ends. The germline CDR1 and CDR2 sequences are LNHDA and SQIVND (reference sequence). The CDR3 spells CASSLRDRGPQDQQY.

Note on this clonotype: One junction end disagrees with the germline gene, perhaps due to a read error. The rearrangement joins TRBV5-6 to TRBJ1-1, with D perhaps matching TRBD1 (5 bases). CDR3 length: 14 amino acids. Per the germline V gene, CDR1 is SGHDT and CDR2 is YYEEEE. The DNA for the CDR3 is TGTGCCAGCAGCTTCGACCCCGAGGACACTGGAGCTTTCTTT. It codes for CASSFDPEDTGAFF. Based on the CDR3 plus reference TRBV5-6 and TRBJ1-1, the full variable domain is DAGVTQSPTHLIKTRGQQVTLRCSPKSGHDTVSWYQQALGQGPQFIFQYYEEEERQRGNFPDRFSGHQFPNYSSELNVNALLLGDSALYLCASSFDPEDTGAFFGQGTRLTVV.

This clonotype was detected many times. This chain joins TRBV27 and TRBJ2-7; D possibly uses TRBD1 or TRBD2 (5 bases each). Germline V lookup: CDR1 MNHEY, CDR2 SMNVEV (reference sequence). This CDR3 region has 15 residues. The V and J ends lost 3 bases and 0 bases respectively, with 12 bases between them. CDR3 in amino acids: CASSFGRGASYEQYF. The CDR3 nucleotides are TGTGCCAGCAGTTTTGGCCGAGGGGCCTCCTACGAGCAGTACTTC.

Comments on this clonotype: A read error is likely, as this CDR3 ends without the conserved phenylalanine or tryptophan. It is unclear where the CDR3 begins or ends on the DNA, so no DNA is shown, and the CDR3 is as TCRdb lists it. The V call is TRBV7-2, the J call TRBJ1-4. The CDR3 sequence runs 13 residues, both termini included. CDR1 and CDR2 (germline): SGHTA, FQGNSA. CDR3 region: CASSYARREQYFG.

V gene TRBV2 combines with J gene TRBJ1-6, with D perhaps matching TRBD1 (5 bases). The CDR3 length is 14 residues. Trimming shortened V by 4 bases and J by 7 bases, and 11 bases separated the two germline ends. CDR1 is SNHLY, CDR2 FYNNEI, per germline. The CDR3 protein is CASSVKGENSPLHF. CDR3 DNA sequence: TGTGCCAGCAGTGTTAAAGGGGAGAATTCACCCCTCCACTTT.

The chain uses TRBV29-1 and TRBJ1-4, with D uncertain. This CDR3 region has 14 residues. Germline CDR1 SQVTM, CDR2 ANQGSEA. The germline V and J ends were trimmed by 7 bases and 13 bases, with 25 bases remaining between them. The chain's CDR3 is CSATTPTNIEALFF. CDR3 DNA sequence: TGCAGCGCTACTACACCGACCAACATTGAAGCACTGTTTTTT. Together with reference TRBV29-1 and TRBJ1-4, the CDR3 gives the full variable domain: SAVISQKPSRDICQRGTSLTIQCQVDSQVTMMFWYRQQPGQSLTLIATANQGSEATYESGFVIDKFPISRPNLTFSTLTVSNMSPEDSSIYLCSATTPTNIEALFFGSGTQLSVL.

This clonotype appeared many times. V usage is TRBV19 and J usage is TRBJ1-5; 8 positions agree with TRBD1. This CDR3 spans 14 amino acids. The V gene's germline CDR1 is LNHDA and CDR2 SQIVND (reference sequence). The ends lost 6 bases at V and 8 bases at J; junction bases unmatched: 9. CDR3 in amino acids: CASRTRTGLEPQHF. In DNA form, the CDR3 reads TGTGCCAGTAGGACCCGGACAGGGTTAGAGCCCCAGCATTTT. The full variable domain, in which reference TRBV19 and TRBJ1-5 provide the parts outside the CDR3, is DGGITQSPKYLFRKEGQNVTLSCEQNLNHDAMYWYRQDPGQGLRLIYYSQIVNDFQKGDIAEGYSVSREKKESFPLTVTSAQKNPTAFYLCASRTRTGLEPQHFGDGTRLSIL.

A remark on this clonotype: A much larger clonotype is one base distant, so this may be a read error. The rearrangement uses TRBV4-1 and TRBJ2-3; 12 nucleotides agree with TRBD2. Germline V gene data show CDR1 as MGHRA and CDR2 as YSYEKL. Losses at the gene ends were 0 bases for V and 4 bases for J; bases not matched to a gene: 5. This CDR3 region has 17 residues. CDR3 protein: CASSQDWASGRADTQYF. The CDR3 coding sequence is TGCGCCAGCAGCCAAGATTGGGCTAGCGGGAGGGCAGATACGCAGTATTTT.

Points on this clonotype: One end of the junction is discordant with germline, which a read error may explain. The rearrangement links TRBV15 to TRBJ2-5; no clear D. The CDR3 consists of 14 residues. The germline V gene has CDR1 LNHNV and CDR2 YYDKDF (reference sequence). The CDR3, as DNA: TGTGCCAGCAGCTCTGCGGTTGGACAAGAGACCCAGTACTTC. Protein: CASSSAVGQETQYF.

This clonotype was observed many times. This chain joins TRBV20-1 and TRBJ1-6; tentatively, D is TRBD1 (5 bases). CDR1 is DFQATT, CDR2 SNEGSKA, per germline (reference sequence). CDR3 length: 18 residues. The V end lost 0 bases, the J end lost 0 bases, and 15 bases lay between the germline ends. The chain's CDR3 is CSARDPWGKSSYNSPLHF. Written as DNA, the CDR3 is TGCAGTGCTAGAGACCCCTGGGGGAAAAGCTCCTATAATTCACCCCTCCACTTT.

The CDR3 spells CASSYSSSSGAHVLTF. The CDR3, as DNA: TGTGCCAGCAGCTACAGTTCATCGTCTGGCGCCCACGTCCTGACTTTC. The chain combines TRBV7-9 with TRBJ2-6; D is unresolved. From germline, CDR1 is SEHNR and CDR2 FQNEAQ (reference sequence). The ends were cut back, 4 bases at V and 11 bases at J, with 21 bases in the middle. This CDR3 is built from 16 residues.

This clonotype was observed at least ten times. The CDR3 sequence: CASSDIGQKSPLHF. The CDR3 nucleotides read TGTGCCAGCAGTGACATCGGACAGAAGTCACCCCTCCACTTT. The rearrangement links TRBV2 to TRBJ1-6, with TRBD1 as a possible D gene (6 bases). CDR1 is SNHLY, CDR2 FYNNEI, per germline. The CDR3 runs 14 residues. Trimming removed 3 bases at V and 10 bases at J, with 13 bases between.

This clonotype has at least ten counts. The chain has TRBV11-2 and TRBJ1-1, with 11 bases fitting TRBD1. The germline gives CDR1 SGHAT, CDR2 FQNNGV. The CDR3 runs 16 residues. Trimming took 5 bases from V and 0 from J; bases not matched to a gene: 5. Written as DNA, the CDR3 is TGTGCCAGCAGCCGGGGGACAGGGGGGTTGAACACTGAAGCTTTCTTT. Its protein product is CASSRGTGGLNTEAFF.

A word on this clonotype: A read error is likely, as this CDR3 ends without the conserved phenylalanine or tryptophan. The V gene is TRBV24-1, the J gene TRBJ2-1, with D uncertain. The end of the DNA aligns better with TRBJ2-7, so the J call may be wrong. This CDR3 spans 14 amino acids. The germline gives CDR1 KGHDR, CDR2 SFDVKD. CDR3 in DNA: TGTGCCACCAGTGATTTGACGACAAACAACGAGCAGTACTCC. Translated: CATSDLTTNNEQYS.

Notes on this clonotype: One junction end disagrees with the germline gene, perhaps due to a read error. The CDR3 loop is CASSETGTYDTQYF. In DNA form, the CDR3 reads TGCGCCAGCAGTGAGACCGGGACCTATGATACGCAGTATTTT. The chain carries TRBV11-3 and TRBJ2-3; D assignment may be TRBD1 or TRBD2 (5 bases each). The CDR3 has 14 amino acids. Germline assignment: CDR1 SGHNT and CDR2 YENEEA.

To note about this clonotype: This CDR3 fails to terminate in the conserved phenylalanine or tryptophan, so it likely reflects a read error. J is TRBJ1-6 and V is TRBV7-9; D not certain. The CDR3 runs 13 residues. CDR1 and CDR2 from the germline V gene are SEHNR and FQNEAQ (reference sequence). CDR3 nucleotides: TGTGCCAGCAGCGTCCCTCTTGCTTCACGCCTCCACTTG. It is translated as CASSVPLASRLHL.

The chain is built from TRBV7-2 and TRBJ1-1; the D gene is possibly TRBD1 (5 bases). There are 16 residues in the CDR3. Germline lookup yields CDR1 SGHTA and CDR2 FQGNSA. V lost 5 bases to trimming and J lost 11 bases, with 27 bases between them. The CDR3 DNA reads as TGTGCCAGCAGCACAGACACGGCGGGGGTTACCAAGTATGCTTTCTTT. Translating gives CASSTDTAGVTKYAFF.

A remark on this clonotype: At one end, the junction sequence differs from germline, possibly due to a read error. The chain links TRBV7-9 to TRBJ2-7, with 8 bases aligning to TRBD1. This CDR3 is built from 15 residues. The germline gives CDR1 SEHNR, CDR2 FQNEAQ (reference sequence). The CDR3 protein is CASSTDRGSQPQHYF. The CDR3 nucleotides read TGTGCCAGCAGCACAGACAGGGGTAGTCAGCCCCAGCATTACTTC.

At least ten counts were recorded for this clonotype. The rearrangement links TRBV19 to TRBJ2-4; 10 nucleotides agree with TRBD2. V trimming: 5 bases; J trimming: 2 bases; junction bases outside the gene matches: 15. The CDR3 contains 19 residues. Per germline, CDR1 LNHDA and CDR2 SQIVND (reference sequence). In DNA form, the CDR3 reads TGTGCCAGTAGTGGAACTAGCGGGGAACGATGGGCGCCCAAAAACATTCAGTACTTC. Amino acids: CASSGTSGERWAPKNIQYF.

Notes on this clonotype: The junction departs from the called germline gene at one end, perhaps through a read error. The genes are TRBV7-9 and TRBJ1-1; 9 bases match TRBD1. In germline, CDR1 is SEHNR, CDR2 FQNEAQ (reference sequence). The CDR3 consists of 14 residues. CDR3 nucleotide sequence: TGTGCCAGCAGCCCAGGCAGGACAGGGGTGAGGTATGACTTT. This gives the protein CASSPGRTGVRYDF.

With respect to this clonotype: Without the conserved terminal phenylalanine or tryptophan, this CDR3 likely stems from a read error. The DNA is left out, because the CDR3 cannot be placed on it with certainty; the CDR3 is given as TCRdb lists it. The chain combines TRBV7-2 with TRBJ2-1; whether TRBD1, the table's D call, matches the DNA was not checked. The CDR3 extends over 13 residues, inclusive of both ends. The germline V gene encodes CDR1 SGHTA and CDR2 FQGNSA. CDR3: CASSLQASQGARN.

A word on this clonotype: The conserved final phenylalanine or tryptophan is absent from the CDR3, which likely points to a read error. The DNA is omitted, as the CDR3 cannot be located on it reliably, and the CDR3 follows TCRdb's listing. The gene calls are TRBV7-8 and TRBJ1-1. Germline values: CDR1 SGHVS, CDR2 FQNEAQ. The length of the CDR3 is 13 amino acids, counting both ends. The CDR3 loop is CASSSQTSGKGGY.

This clonotype was counted many times. The chain is built from TRBV3-1 and TRBJ2-3; 11 bases map to TRBD2. Trimming at V came to 5 bases and at J to 5 bases, leaving 9 bases not matched to a gene. The CDR3 spans 16 residues. Germline-derived CDR1 and CDR2 are LGHDT and YNNKEL (reference sequence). Here the CDR3 reads CASSRSVGTSGDTQYF. The CDR3 DNA is TGTGCCAGCAGCAGATCGGTCGGGACTAGCGGAGATACGCAGTATTTT.

This clonotype has at least ten counts. The rearrangement uses TRBV7-6 and TRBJ2-1; 15 nucleotides match TRBD2. The CDR3 covers 20 residues. J lost 0 bases, V lost 4 bases, and 10 bases had no gene match. The germline V gene encodes CDR1 SGHVS and CDR2 FNYEAQ. This CDR3 is CASSSVGLAGGPSSYNEQFF. CDR3 in DNA: TGTGCCAGCAGCTCAGTGGGACTAGCGGGGGGACCGAGCTCCTACAATGAGCAGTTCTTC.

The rearrangement uses TRBV6-1 and TRBJ1-4, with D tentatively TRBD1 (6 bases). CDR3 length: 16 amino acids. Germline loops: CDR1 MNHNS, CDR2 SASEGT. Trimming pared 7 bases from V and 4 bases from J, leaving 19 bases between. CDR3 coding DNA: TGTGCCAGCATACAGGGAGGCGGTCCCGGTAATGAAAAACTGTTTTTT. Its protein product is CASIQGGGPGNEKLFF.

This rearrangement joins TRBV20-1 to TRBJ1-1, with TRBD1 as a possible D gene (5 bases). The CDR3 has 14 amino acids. CDR1 is DFQATT, CDR2 SNEGSKA, per germline (reference sequence). V was trimmed by 7 bases and J by 1 base, leaving 16 bases between them. The CDR3 loop is CSVRTQPENTEAFF. The CDR3, as DNA: TGCAGTGTCAGGACACAGCCAGAGAACACTGAAGCTTTCTTT.

This clonotype was counted once. Because it lacks the conserved phenylalanine or tryptophan at the end, this CDR3 is likely a read error. The chain is built from TRBV7-2 and TRBJ1-2; D possibly corresponds to TRBD1 (5 bases). The V gene's germline CDR1 is SGHTA and CDR2 FQGNSA. The ends were cut back, 5 bases at V and 0 bases at J, with 10 bases in the middle. This CDR3 region has 14 residues. CDR3 nucleotide sequence: TGTGCCAGCAGCGACCAGGGAACTAACTATGGCTACACCGTC. Its protein product is CASSDQGTNYGYTV.